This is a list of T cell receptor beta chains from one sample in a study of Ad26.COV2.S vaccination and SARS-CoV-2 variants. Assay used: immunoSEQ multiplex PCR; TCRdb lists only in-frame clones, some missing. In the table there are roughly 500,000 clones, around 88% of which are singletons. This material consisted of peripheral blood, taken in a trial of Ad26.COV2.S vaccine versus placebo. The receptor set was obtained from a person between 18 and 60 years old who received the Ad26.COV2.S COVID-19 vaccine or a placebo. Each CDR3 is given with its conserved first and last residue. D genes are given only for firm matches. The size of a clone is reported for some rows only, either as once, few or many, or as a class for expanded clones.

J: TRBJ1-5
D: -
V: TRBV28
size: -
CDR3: CASRYVHRINQPQHF
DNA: TGTGCCAGCAGATACGTGCACAGGATCAATCAGCCCCAGCATTTT

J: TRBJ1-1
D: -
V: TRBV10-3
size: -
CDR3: CAIGAPNTEAFF
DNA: TGTGCCATTGGGGCACCGAACACTGAAGCTTTCTTT

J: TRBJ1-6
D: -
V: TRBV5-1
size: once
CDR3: CASSLAQNRFGSPLHF
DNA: TGCGCCAGCAGCTTGGCCCAAAACAGGTTCGGGTCACCCCTCCACTTT

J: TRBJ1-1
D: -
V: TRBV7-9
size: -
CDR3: CASSFASGGTEAFF
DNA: TGTGCCAGCAGCTTCGCTTCGGGGGGCACTGAAGCTTTCTTT

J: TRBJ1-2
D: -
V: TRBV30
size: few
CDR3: CAWARTFSSGYTF
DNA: TGTGCCTGGGCTCGGACTTTCTCGAGTGGCTACACCTTC

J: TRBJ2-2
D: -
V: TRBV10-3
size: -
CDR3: CAISGSGELFF
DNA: TGTGCCATCAGTGGTAGCGGGGAGCTGTTTTTT

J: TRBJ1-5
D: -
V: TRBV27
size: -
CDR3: CASSLAGYQPQHF
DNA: TGTGCCAGCAGTTTAGCCGGATATCAGCCCCAGCATTTT

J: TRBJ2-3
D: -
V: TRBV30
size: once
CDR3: CAWGDGALLGITDTQYF
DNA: TGTGCCTGGGGAGACGGGGCCTTGTTGGGAATCACAGATACGCAGTATTTT

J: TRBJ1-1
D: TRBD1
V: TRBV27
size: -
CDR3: CASKGQGRTEAFF
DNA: TGTGCCAGCAAAGGACAGGGTCGAACTGAAGCTTTCTTT

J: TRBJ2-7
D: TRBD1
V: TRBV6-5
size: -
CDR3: CASTQYPGQSYEQYF
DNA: TGTGCCAGCACTCAATATCCGGGACAGTCCTACGAGCAGTACTTC

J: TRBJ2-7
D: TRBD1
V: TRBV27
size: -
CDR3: CASSPRDSPYEQYF
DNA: TGTGCCAGCAGTCCCCGGGACAGCCCCTACGAGCAGTACTTC

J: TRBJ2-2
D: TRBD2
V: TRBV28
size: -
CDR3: CASTSPGPSGPGAELFF
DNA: TGTGCCAGCACCAGTCCCGGGCCTAGCGGTCCTGGTGCGGAGCTGTTTTTT

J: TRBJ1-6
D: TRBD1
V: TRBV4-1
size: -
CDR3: CASSQRTGGKYDNSPLHF
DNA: TGCGCCAGCAGCCAAAGGACAGGGGGAAAGTATGATAATTCACCCCTCCACTTT

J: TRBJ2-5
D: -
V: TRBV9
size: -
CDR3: CASSGEGMQETQYF
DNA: TGTGCCAGCAGCGGTGAGGGGATGCAAGAGACCCAGTACTTC

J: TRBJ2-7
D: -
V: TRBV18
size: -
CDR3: CASSRGRGRLGSYEQYF
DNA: TGTGCCAGCTCACGGGGGCGGGGGCGGCTAGGCTCCTACGAGCAGTACTTC

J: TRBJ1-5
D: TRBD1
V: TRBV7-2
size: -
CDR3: CASSFTGGFSPQHF
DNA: TGTGCCAGCAGCTTCACAGGGGGCTTTTCGCCCCAGCATTTT

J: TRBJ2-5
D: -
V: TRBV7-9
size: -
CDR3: CASSWGTLRGETQYF
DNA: TGTGCCAGCAGCTGGGGGACACTACGGGGAGAGACCCAGTACTTC

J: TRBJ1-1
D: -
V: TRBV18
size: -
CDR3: CASSLPGRLNTEAFF
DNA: TGTGCCAGCTCACTACCGGGACGGTTGAACACTGAAGCTTTCTTT

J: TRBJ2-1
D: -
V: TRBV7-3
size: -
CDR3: CASSTFEGGEQFF
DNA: TGTGCCAGCAGCACCTTCGAAGGGGGTGAGCAGTTCTTC

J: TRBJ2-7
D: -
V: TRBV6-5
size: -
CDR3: CASSHNPYEQYF
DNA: TGTGCCAGCAGCCACAACCCCTACGAGCAGTACTTC

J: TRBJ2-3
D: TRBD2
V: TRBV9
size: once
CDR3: CASKPGTSGGHSTDTQYF
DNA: TGTGCCAGCAAACCAGGGACTAGCGGGGGGCATAGCACAGATACGCAGTATTTT

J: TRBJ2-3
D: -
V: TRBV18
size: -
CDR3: CASSLQGRNTQYF
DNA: TGTGCCAGCTCACTACAGGGCAGGAATACGCAGTATTTT

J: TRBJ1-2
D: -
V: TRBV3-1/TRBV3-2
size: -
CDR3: CASSQTDMGYGYTF
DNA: TGTGCCAGCAGCCAGACGGACATGGGTTATGGCTACACCTTC

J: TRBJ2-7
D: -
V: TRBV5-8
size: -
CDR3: CASSRGSTRWSEQYF
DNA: TGTGCCAGCAGCCGGGGGTCAACTAGGTGGAGCGAGCAGTACTTC

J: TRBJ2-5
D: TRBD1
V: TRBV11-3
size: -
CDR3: CASSVGQGFQETQYF
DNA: TGTGCCAGCAGCGTCGGACAGGGCTTCCAAGAGACCCAGTACTTC

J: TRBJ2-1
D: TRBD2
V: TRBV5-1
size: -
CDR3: CASSLELAGYNEQFF
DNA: TGCGCCAGCAGCTTAGAACTAGCGGGATACAATGAGCAGTTCTTC

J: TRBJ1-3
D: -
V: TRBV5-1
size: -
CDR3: CASSLGGNGNTIYF
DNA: TGCGCCAGCAGCTTGGGGGGAAATGGAAACACCATATATTTT

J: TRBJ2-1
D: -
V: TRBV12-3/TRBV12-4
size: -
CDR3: CASKGQLDNEQFF
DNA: TGTGCCAGCAAAGGACAGCTAGACAATGAGCAGTTCTTC

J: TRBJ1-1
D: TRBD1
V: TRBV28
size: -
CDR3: CASGSRDRGTGTEAFF
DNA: TGTGCCAGCGGGTCCCGGGACAGGGGGACGGGGACTGAAGCTTTCTTT

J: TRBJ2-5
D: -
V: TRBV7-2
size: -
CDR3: CASSLVGGETQYF
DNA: TGTGCCAGCAGCTTAGTTGGGGGGGAGACCCAGTACTTC

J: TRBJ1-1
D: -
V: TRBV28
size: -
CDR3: CASSLSMDTEAFF
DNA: TGTGCCAGCAGCCTTTCGATGGACACTGAAGCTTTCTTT

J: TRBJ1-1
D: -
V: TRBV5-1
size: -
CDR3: CASRLKDGPLTEAFF
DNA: TGCGCCAGCAGACTTAAGGACGGACCCTTAACTGAAGCTTTCTTT

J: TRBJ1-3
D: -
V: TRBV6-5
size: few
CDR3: CASSLGNTIYF
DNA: TGTGCCAGCAGCCTAGGAAACACCATATATTTT

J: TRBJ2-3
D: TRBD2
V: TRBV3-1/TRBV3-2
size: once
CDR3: CASSQYGTSGSHTQYF
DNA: TGTGCCAGCAGCCAGTATGGGACTAGCGGGAGTCATACGCAGTATTTT

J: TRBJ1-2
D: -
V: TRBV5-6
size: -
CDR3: CASSLVGQSFYGYTF
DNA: TGTGCCAGCAGCTTGGTCGGCCAGTCCTTCTATGGCTACACCTTC

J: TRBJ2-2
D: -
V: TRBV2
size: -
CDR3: CASSVGQGTTGELFF
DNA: TGTGCCAGCAGTGTGGGTCAGGGGACGACCGGGGAGCTGTTTTTT

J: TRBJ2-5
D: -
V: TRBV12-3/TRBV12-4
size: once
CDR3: CASSLYGGETQYF
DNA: TGTGCCAGCAGTTTATACGGGGGAGAGACCCAGTACTTC

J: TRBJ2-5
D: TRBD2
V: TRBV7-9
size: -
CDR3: CASSSLAGGETQYF
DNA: TGTGCCAGCAGTTCCCTAGCGGGAGGGGAGACCCAGTACTTC

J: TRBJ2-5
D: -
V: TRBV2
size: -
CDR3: CASSDNAGAGETQYF
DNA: TGTGCCAGCAGTGATAATGCGGGGGCGGGAGAGACCCAGTACTTC

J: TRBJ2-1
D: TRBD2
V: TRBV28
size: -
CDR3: CASSPPGLAEYNEQFF
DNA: TGTGCCAGCAGTCCACCGGGACTAGCGGAGTACAATGAGCAGTTCTTC

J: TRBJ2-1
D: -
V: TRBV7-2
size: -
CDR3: CASSSLHSLIAVYNEQFF
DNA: TGTGCCAGCAGCTCTCTCCACTCGTTAATAGCGGTCTACAATGAGCAGTTCTTC

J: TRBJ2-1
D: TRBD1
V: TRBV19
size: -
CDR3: CASSTSGGLSSYNEQFF
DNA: TGTGCCAGTAGTACCTCAGGGGGCCTAAGCTCCTACAATGAGCAGTTCTTC

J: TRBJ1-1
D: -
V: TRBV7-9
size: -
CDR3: CASSSAGWAFF
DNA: TGTGCCAGCAGCTCGGCAGGATGGGCTTTCTTT

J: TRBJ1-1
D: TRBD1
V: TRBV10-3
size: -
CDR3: CAISEFGSGGTEAFF
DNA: TGTGCCATCAGTGAGTTTGGGTCAGGGGGGACTGAAGCTTTCTTT

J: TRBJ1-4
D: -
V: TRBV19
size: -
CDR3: CASSIGDEEKLFF
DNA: TGTGCCAGTAGTATCGGAGACGAAGAAAAACTGTTTTTT

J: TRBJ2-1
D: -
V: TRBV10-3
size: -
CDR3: CAISQFYNEQFF
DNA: TGTGCCATCAGCCAATTCTACAATGAGCAGTTCTTC

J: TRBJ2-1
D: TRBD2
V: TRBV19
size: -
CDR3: CASSLGLAGVEQFF
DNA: TGTGCCAGTAGTTTGGGACTAGCGGGAGTTGAGCAGTTCTTC

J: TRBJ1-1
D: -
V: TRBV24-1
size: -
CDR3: CATKGPANTEAFF
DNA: TGTGCCACCAAGGGTCCGGCGAACACTGAAGCTTTCTTT

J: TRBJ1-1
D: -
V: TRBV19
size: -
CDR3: CASSPRVETEAFF
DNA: TGTGCCAGTAGTCCCAGGGTCGAAACTGAAGCTTTCTTT

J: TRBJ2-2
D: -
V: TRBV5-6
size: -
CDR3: CASRGGGLYYTGELFF
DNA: TGTGCCAGCAGGGGTGGGGGACTGTACTACACCGGGGAGCTGTTTTTT

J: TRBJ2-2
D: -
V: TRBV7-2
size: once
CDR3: CASSSPGYTGELFF
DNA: TGTGCCAGCAGTTCCCCAGGGTACACCGGGGAGCTGTTTTTT

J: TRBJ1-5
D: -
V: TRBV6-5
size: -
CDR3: CASSLNQPQHF
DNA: TGTGCCAGCAGTCTAAATCAGCCCCAGCATTTT

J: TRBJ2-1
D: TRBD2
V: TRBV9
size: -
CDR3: CASSAGTSGYNEQFF
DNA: TGTGCCAGCAGCGCGGGGACTAGCGGATACAATGAGCAGTTCTTC

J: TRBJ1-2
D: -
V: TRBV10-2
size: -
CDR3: CASRGARGDNYGYTF
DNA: TGCGCCAGCAGGGGCGCCAGGGGCGATAACTATGGCTACACCTTC